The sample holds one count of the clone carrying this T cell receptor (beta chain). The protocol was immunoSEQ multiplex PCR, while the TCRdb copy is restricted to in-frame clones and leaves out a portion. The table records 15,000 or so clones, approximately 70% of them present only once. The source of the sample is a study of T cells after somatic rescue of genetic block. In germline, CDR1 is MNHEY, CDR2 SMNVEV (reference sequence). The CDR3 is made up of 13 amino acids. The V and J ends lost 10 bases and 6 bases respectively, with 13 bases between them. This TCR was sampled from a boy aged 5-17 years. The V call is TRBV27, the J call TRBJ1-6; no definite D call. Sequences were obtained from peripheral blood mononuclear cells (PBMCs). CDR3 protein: CATNVGGNSPLHF. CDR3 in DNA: TGTGCCACCAACGTTGGAGGTAATTCACCCCTCCACTTT.